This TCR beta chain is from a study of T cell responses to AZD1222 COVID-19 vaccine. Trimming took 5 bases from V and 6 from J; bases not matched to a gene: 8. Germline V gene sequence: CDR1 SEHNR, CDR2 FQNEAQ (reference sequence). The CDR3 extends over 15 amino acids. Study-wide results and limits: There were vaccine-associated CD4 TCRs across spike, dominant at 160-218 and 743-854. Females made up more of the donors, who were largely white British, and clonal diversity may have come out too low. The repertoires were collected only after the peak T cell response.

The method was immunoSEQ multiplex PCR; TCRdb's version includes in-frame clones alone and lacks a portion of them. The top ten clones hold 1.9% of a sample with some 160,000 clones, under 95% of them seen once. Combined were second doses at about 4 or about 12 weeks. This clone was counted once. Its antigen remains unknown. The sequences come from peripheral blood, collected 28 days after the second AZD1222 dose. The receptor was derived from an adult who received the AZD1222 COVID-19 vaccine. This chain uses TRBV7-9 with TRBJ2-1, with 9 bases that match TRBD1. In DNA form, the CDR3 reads TGTGCCAGCAGCGAGACAGGGGGGTACTCCAATGAGCAGTTCTTC. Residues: CASSETGGYSNEQFF. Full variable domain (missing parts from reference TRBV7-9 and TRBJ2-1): DTGVSQNPRHKITKRGQNVTFRCDPISEHNRLYWYRQTLGQGPEFLTYFQNEAQLEKSRLLSDRFSAERPKGSFSTLEIQRTEQGDSAMYLCASSETGGYSNEQFFGPGTRLTVL.